This T cell receptor beta chain was captured in a study of blood T cell repertoires in COVID-19. The overall study: The cDNA or gDNA used as material had been derived from T cells, B-cell-depleted T cells, or PBMCs.

The CDR3 sequence is 16 residues long. Germline assignment: CDR1 SGHTA and CDR2 FQGNSA. V lost 3 bases and J 6 bases, leaving 17 bases between the germline ends. Per the original methods: Amplification with reference gene primers provided the estimates of nucleated cell counts. Sequencing used immunoSEQ multiplex PCR; TCRdb keeps in-frame clones, though not all of them. V, J and clone size were drawn from that table, and D and trimming were deduced from the DNA. The table shows hundreds of thousands of clones, with around 87% occurring only once. The receptor was isolated from a man younger than 30 with active or convalescent COVID-19. The sequencing sample was made of peripheral blood. The chain couples TRBV7-2 to TRBJ2-2; the D gene is possibly TRBD2 (7 bases). CDR3 nucleotide sequence: TGTGCCAGCAGCTTGATCAGCGGGACAACTCCCGGGGAGCTGTTTTTT. It is translated as CASSLISGTTPGELFF.